The clone carrying this T cell receptor (beta chain) was found many times. The library tagged individual cDNA molecules with unique molecular identifiers. TCRdb recomputed calls from the RACE reads with MiXCR, one row per CDR3 protein. The table has approximately 100,000 distinct CDR3 sequences, more than 7% seen once. Noted time point: patch test 2, 6 weeks after DPC sensitization. Specified treatment: therapeutic diphenylcyclopropenone sensitization with weekly scalp DPC. The data stem from a study of human T cells and chemical hapten exposure. The source material was whole blood, sampled in connection with sensitization to the hapten diphenylcyclopropenone (DPC). This clonotype was obtained from a woman in her forties with alopecia areata. Some clones in this sample may be carry-over from other donors' samples.

CDR3 sequence (DNA): TGTGCCAGCAGCCCGTCGGTCTCCTACGAGCAGTACTTC. Its protein is CASSPSVSYEQYF. The rearrangement joins TRBV7-9 to TRBJ2-7; D not certain. The germline gives CDR1 SEHNR, CDR2 FQNEAQ (reference sequence). Trimming left V 5 bases short and J 0 bases short, with 8 bases between. This CDR3 contains 13 residues.